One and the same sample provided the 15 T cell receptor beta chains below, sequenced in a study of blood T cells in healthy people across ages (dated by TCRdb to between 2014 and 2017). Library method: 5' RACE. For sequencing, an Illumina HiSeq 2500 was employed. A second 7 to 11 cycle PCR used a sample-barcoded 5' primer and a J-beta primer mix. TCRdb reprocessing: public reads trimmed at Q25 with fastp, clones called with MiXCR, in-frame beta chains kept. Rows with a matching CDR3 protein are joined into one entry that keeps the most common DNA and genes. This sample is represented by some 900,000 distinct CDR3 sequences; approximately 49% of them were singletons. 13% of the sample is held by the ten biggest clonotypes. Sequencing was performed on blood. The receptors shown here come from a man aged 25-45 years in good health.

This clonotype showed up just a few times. CDR3 region: CSARWTGVLAFF. CDR3 nucleotides: TGCAGTGCTAGATGGACAGGAGTGTTGGCTTTCTTT. The rearrangement uses TRBV20-1 and TRBJ1-1; 7 bases fit TRBD1. From germline, CDR1 is DFQATT and CDR2 SNEGSKA (reference sequence). Trimming removed 2 bases from V and 11 bases from J; junction bases left unmatched: 8. CDR3 size: 12 residues.

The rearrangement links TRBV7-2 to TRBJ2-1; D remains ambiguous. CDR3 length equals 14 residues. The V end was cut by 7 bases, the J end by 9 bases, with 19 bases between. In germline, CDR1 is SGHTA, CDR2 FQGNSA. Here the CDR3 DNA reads TGTGCCAGCACCACCTCGGCTCTCAGAGGTGAGCAGTTCTTC. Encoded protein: CASTTSALRGEQFF.

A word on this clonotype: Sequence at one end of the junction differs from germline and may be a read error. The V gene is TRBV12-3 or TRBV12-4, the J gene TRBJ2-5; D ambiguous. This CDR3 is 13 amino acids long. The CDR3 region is CTSSLGRQETQYF. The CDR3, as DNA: TGTACCAGCAGTTTAGGTCGCCAAGAGACCCAGTACTTC.

The CDR3 bases are TGCGCCAGCAGTTATACCTGGGGGCCCAATCAGCCCCAGCATTTT. Amino acid sequence: CASSYTWGPNQPQHF. The chain uses TRBV5-1 and TRBJ1-5; possibly TRBD1 for D (6 bases). V dropped 5 bases and J dropped 3 bases, with 15 bases sitting between them. Germline V lookup: CDR1 SGHRS, CDR2 YFSETQ. The CDR3 has 15 amino acids.

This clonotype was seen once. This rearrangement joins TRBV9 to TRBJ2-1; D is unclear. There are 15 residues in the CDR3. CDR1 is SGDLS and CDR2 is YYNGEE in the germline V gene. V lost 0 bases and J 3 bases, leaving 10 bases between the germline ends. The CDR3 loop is CASSVDPSDYNEQFF. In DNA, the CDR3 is TGTGCCAGCAGCGTAGATCCTTCGGACTACAATGAGCAGTTCTTC. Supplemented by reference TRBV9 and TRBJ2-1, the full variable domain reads DSGVTQTPKHLITATGQRVTLRCSPRSGDLSVYWYQQSLDQGLQFLIQYYNGEERAKGNILERFSAQQFPDLHSELNLSSLELGDSALYFCASSVDPSDYNEQFFGPGTRLTVL.

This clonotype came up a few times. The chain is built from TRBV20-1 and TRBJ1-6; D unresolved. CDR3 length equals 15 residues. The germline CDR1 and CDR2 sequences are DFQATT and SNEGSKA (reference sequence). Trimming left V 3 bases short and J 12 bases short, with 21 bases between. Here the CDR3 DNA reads TGCAGTGCTAGGAAGGGTTCGGGATTGGCTGAACCCCTCCACTTT. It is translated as CSARKGSGLAEPLHF.

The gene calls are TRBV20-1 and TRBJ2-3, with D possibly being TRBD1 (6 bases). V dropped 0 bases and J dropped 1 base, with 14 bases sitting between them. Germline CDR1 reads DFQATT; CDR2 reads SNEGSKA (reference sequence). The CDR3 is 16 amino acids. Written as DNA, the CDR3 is TGCAGTGCTAGAGATCTTCAGGGGATGGGCACAGATACGCAGTATTTT. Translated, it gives CSARDLQGMGTDTQYF.

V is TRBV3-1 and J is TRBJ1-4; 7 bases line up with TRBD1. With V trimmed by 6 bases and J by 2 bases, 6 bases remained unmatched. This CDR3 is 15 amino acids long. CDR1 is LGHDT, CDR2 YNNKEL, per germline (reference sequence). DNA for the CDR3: TGTGCCAGCAGGGAGACAGGGAGGACTAATGAAAAACTGTTTTTT. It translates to CASRETGRTNEKLFF.

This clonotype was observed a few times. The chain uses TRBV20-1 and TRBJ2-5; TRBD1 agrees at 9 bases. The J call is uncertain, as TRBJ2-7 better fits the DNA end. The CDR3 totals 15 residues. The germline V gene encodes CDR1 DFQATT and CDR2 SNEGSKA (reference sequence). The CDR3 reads CSARPNRDRVHEQYF. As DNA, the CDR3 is TGCAGTGCTAGGCCTAACCGGGACAGGGTCCACGAGCAGTACTTC.

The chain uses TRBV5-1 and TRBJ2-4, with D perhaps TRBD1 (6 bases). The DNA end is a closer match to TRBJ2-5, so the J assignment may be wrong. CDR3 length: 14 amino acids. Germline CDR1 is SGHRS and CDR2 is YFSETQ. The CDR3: CASSSDRPQETQYF. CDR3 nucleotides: TGCGCCAGCAGCTCCGACAGGCCTCAAGAGACCCAGTACTTC.

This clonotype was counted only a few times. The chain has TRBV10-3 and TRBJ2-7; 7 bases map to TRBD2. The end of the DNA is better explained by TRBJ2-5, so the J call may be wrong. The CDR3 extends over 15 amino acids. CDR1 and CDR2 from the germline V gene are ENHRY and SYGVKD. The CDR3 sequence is CAISGGGSNGETQYF. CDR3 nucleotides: TGTGCCATCAGTGGGGGGGGGTCCAACGGAGAGACCCAGTACTTC.

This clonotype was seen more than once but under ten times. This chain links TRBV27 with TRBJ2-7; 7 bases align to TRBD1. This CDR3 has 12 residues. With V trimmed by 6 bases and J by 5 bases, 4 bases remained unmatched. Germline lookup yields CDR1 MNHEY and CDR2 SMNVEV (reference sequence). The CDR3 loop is CASRDRAHEQYF. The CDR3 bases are TGTGCCAGCAGAGACAGGGCGCACGAGCAGTACTTC.

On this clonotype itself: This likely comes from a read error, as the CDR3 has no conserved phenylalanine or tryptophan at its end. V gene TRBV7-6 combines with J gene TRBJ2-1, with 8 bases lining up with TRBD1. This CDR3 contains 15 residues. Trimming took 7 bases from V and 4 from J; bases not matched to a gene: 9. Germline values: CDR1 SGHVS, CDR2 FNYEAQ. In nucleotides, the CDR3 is TGTGCCAGCACCATAGATGGGACAGGATACAATGAGCAGTTCTCC. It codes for CASTIDGTGYNEQFS.

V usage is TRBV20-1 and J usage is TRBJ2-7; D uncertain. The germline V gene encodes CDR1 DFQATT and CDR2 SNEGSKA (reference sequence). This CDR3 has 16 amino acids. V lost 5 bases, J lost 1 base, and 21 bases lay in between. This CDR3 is CSAFAQSERISYEQYF. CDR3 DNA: TGCAGTGCTTTCGCTCAATCAGAGCGTATTTCCTACGAGCAGTACTTC.

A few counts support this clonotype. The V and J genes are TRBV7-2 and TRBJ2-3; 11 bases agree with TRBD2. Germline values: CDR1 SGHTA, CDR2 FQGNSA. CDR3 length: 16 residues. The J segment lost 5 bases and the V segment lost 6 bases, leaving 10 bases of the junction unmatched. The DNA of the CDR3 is TGTGCCAGCAGGTCCACTCTAGCGGGGGGAAAAGATACGCAGTATTTT. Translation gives CASRSTLAGGKDTQYF.